These T cell receptor beta chains were read from a single sample in a study of CD8 T cells in Susac syndrome. Via MiXCR, TCRdb re-called the immunoSEQ multiplex PCR reads, giving one row per CDR3 protein. In the table there are about 81,000 distinct CDR3 sequences, 94% of which are singletons. Sequenced material: CD8+ T cells from PBMCs. These receptors originate from a human donor with Susac syndrome. Both conserved end residues are part of each CDR3. A D gene is named only where the DNA matches it firmly. Size values are once, few and many counts, or a class for expanded clones, and some rows have none.

>TRBJ2-1|NA|NA|TRBV12-3/TRBV12-4
TGTGCCAGCAGCACGTTTGGGACGCGGGGTAGCGGTGAGCAGTTCTTC
CASSTFGTRGSGEQFF
>TRBJ1-1|few|NA|TRBV3-1
TGTGCCAGCAGCCAAGAAAGGGGGGTTGGGATGAACACTGAAGCTTTCTTT
CASSQERGVGMNTEAFF
>TRBJ2-7|NA|NA|TRBV6-5
TGTGCCAGCAGTTTGGTACACTTCTCCTACGAGCAGTACTTC
CASSLVHFSYEQYF
>TRBJ2-5|NA|NA|TRBV28
TGTGCCAGCAGTTCATTCAGGGGGGAAGAGACCCAGTACTTC
CASSSFRGEETQYF
>TRBJ2-3|NA|NA|TRBV12-3/TRBV12-4
TGTGCCAGCAGGGCTGAAACAGATACGCAGTATTTT
CASRAETDTQYF
>TRBJ2-2|NA|TRBD1|TRBV6-5
TGTGCCAGCAGTTATGTGAAGGGGGCGGTGGCCGGGGAGCTGTTTTTT
CASSYVKGAVAGELFF
>TRBJ2-7|NA|NA|TRBV27
TGTGCCAGCAGTAGAGCTGGAAGCTCCTACGAGCAGTACTTC
CASSRAGSSYEQYF
>TRBJ2-1|once|TRBD1|TRBV12-5
TGTGCTAGTGGTTTTGTAAGGGACAGCGAGAGCAATGAGCAGTTCTTC
CASGFVRDSESNEQFF
>TRBJ2-7|once|NA|TRBV29-1
TGCAGCGTTGTCCTAGGAGCACAGGGCTTCGAGCAGTACTTC
CSVVLGAQGFEQYF
>TRBJ1-5|NA|NA|TRBV7-9
TGTGCCAGCAGCTACCCCAGTGGCTCACCCCAGCATTTT
CASSYPSGSPQHF
>TRBJ1-6|NA|TRBD1|TRBV20-1
TGCAGTGCTAGAGACCCGGGACAGGATGGGTTACCCCTCCACTTT
CSARDPGQDGLPLHF
>TRBJ1-5|NA|NA|TRBV30
TGTGCCTGGAGTGTAGGCATTAGCAATCAGCCCCAGCATTTT
CAWSVGISNQPQHF
>TRBJ2-7|NA|NA|TRBV5-1
TGCGCCAGCAGCTTCTCCGGGGTAGAGGAGCAGTACTTC
CASSFSGVEEQYF
>TRBJ1-2|NA|TRBD1|TRBV7-8
TGTGCCAGCAGCCAGGGGACAGGGGGCCTCGGCTACACCTTC
CASSQGTGGLGYTF
>TRBJ2-5|NA|NA|TRBV7-3
TGTGCCAGCAGCTTAACGGGGGACCCTAGGACCCAGTACTTC
CASSLTGDPRTQYF
>TRBJ2-7|once|NA|TRBV5-6
TGTGCCAGCAGCGGGATGGGCAGGGGCAACTACGAGCAGTACTTC
CASSGMGRGNYEQYF
>TRBJ1-1|NA|NA|TRBV11-2
TGTGCCAGCAGCTTAGGAGGAGAGGATGAAGCTTTCTTT
CASSLGGEDEAFF
>TRBJ2-5|NA|NA|TRBV18
TGTGCCAGCTCACCACAAGGGACCCAAGAGACCCAGTACTTC
CASSPQGTQETQYF
>TRBJ2-1|NA|TRBD2|TRBV7-9
TGTGCCGCCGGAGGGGGACTAGCCCTCTTACAGTTCTTC
CAAGGGLALLQFF
>TRBJ2-3|NA|NA|TRBV4-2
TGTGCCAGCAGCCAAGGCCCCCAGAGCAGCAGCACAGATACGCAGTATTTT
CASSQGPQSSSTDTQYF
>TRBJ2-7|NA|NA|TRBV11-1
TGTGCCAGCAGCTTAGACCGGGTAGGTGTAAGCGAGCAGTACTTC
CASSLDRVGVSEQYF
>TRBJ2-6|NA|NA|TRBV10-3
TGTGCCATCAGTGAGACCCGAGCGGGACACTCTGGGGCCAACGTCCTGACTTTC
CAISETRAGHSGANVLTF
>TRBJ1-4|once|NA|TRBV7-9
TGTGCCGGGGGACTACGGGGTGAAAAACTGTTTTTT
CAGGLRGEKLFF
>TRBJ1-1|NA|NA|TRBV7-9
TGTGCCAGCCGAGAGGGGGAGGGTAAAGGAACAAGGACTGAAGCTTTCTTT
CASREGEGKGTRTEAFF
>TRBJ2-6|NA|TRBD1|TRBV20-1
TGCAGTGCTCTGTGGACAGGTACTTCTGGGGCCAACGTCCTGACTTTC
CSALWTGTSGANVLTF
>TRBJ2-7|NA|NA|TRBV18
TGTGCCAGCTCACTCTCTACCTACGAGCAGTACTTC
CASSLSTYEQYF
>TRBJ1-1|NA|NA|TRBV7-3
TGTGCCAGCAGCTTAAGCCCTACGTCCGGACGGAACACTGAAGCTTTCTTT
CASSLSPTSGRNTEAFF
>TRBJ2-5|NA|TRBD2|TRBV6-5
TGTGCCAGCAGTTACGGCCTAGCGGGGGCTTCGGGAGAGACCCAGTACTTC
CASSYGLAGASGETQYF
>TRBJ1-2|NA|NA|TRBV25-1
TGTGCCAGCAGCCTCGGAGGGACGGACTATGGCTACACCTTC
CASSLGGTDYGYTF
>TRBJ2-5|NA|NA|TRBV12-3/TRBV12-4
TGTGCCAGCAGTTGGATCCAGGTTGCCCCGGGGGAGACCCAGTACTTC
CASSWIQVAPGETQYF
>TRBJ2-7|NA|NA|TRBV7-2
TGTGCCAGCAGCGCCCCGGGACTGGGACGGTACGAGCAGTACTTC
CASSAPGLGRYEQYF
>TRBJ2-1|NA|TRBD2|TRBV2
TGTGCCAGCAGTCGGACTAGCGGGGCCACCTACAATGAGCAGTTCTTC
CASSRTSGATYNEQFF
>TRBJ2-7|NA|NA|TRBV4-3
TGCGCCAGCAGCCAAGAGGAGTGGGAGAAGTTACACTTC
CASSQEEWEKLHF
>TRBJ2-5|NA|NA|TRBV5-1
TGCGCCAGCAGCGCCGAGGGACTGCTACAAGAGACCCAGTACTTC
CASSAEGLLQETQYF
>TRBJ2-1|NA|NA|TRBV20-1
TGCAGTGCTAGAGATCCTAGAAACTACAATGAGCAGTTCTTC
CSARDPRNYNEQFF
>TRBJ2-2|NA|NA|TRBV19
TGTGCCAGTAGGATAGGTCCCGGGGAGCTGTTTTTT
CASRIGPGELFF
>TRBJ2-5|NA|NA|TRBV9
TGTGCCAGCAGCGGGAACGAAGAGACCCAGTACTTC
CASSGNEETQYF
>TRBJ2-1|NA|NA|TRBV2
TGTGCCAGCAGTGAGATAGAGTACAATGAGCAGTTCTTC
CASSEIEYNEQFF
>TRBJ1-2|NA|NA|TRBV13
TGTGCCAGCAGCTCCCAGGAGGGAACCTTAGAGGGCTACACCTTC
CASSSQEGTLEGYTF
>TRBJ1-1|NA|NA|TRBV28
TGTGCCAGCAGTTCCGGACGGGGTACTACTCGTTGGAACACTGAAGCTTTCTTT
CASSSGRGTTRWNTEAFF
>TRBJ2-3|once|NA|TRBV29-1
TGCAGCGTTAAACGGTCGAGAGGCACAGATACGCAGTATTTT
CSVKRSRGTDTQYF
>TRBJ2-7|NA|NA|TRBV4-2
TGTGCCAGCAGCCAAGACAATTGGGAGCAGTACTTC
CASSQDNWEQYF
>TRBJ2-7|NA|TRBD1|TRBV25-1
TGTGCCAGCAGCTCGACAGGGTCCTACGAGCAGTACTTC
CASSSTGSYEQYF
>TRBJ2-3|NA|NA|TRBV5-5
TGTGCCAGCAGCTTAGCTGGCAGGTCCGGAGATACGCAGTATTTT
CASSLAGRSGDTQYF
>TRBJ2-1|NA|NA|TRBV5-4
TGTGCCAGCAGCTTAGGATCAAACAATGAGCAGTTCTTC
CASSLGSNNEQFF
>TRBJ2-7|NA|NA|TRBV7-9
TGTGCCAGCAGCCAGGGGCCCTACGAGCAGTACTTC
CASSQGPYEQYF
>TRBJ2-1|NA|NA|TRBV24-1
TGTGCCACCAGTGCTATCCTATCCCCTGAGCAGTTCTTC
CATSAILSPEQFF
>TRBJ2-7|NA|NA|TRBV9
TGTGCCAGCAGCCTTCAGGGGGGGTGGCAGTACTTC
CASSLQGGWQYF
>TRBJ2-1|NA|NA|TRBV27
TGTGCCAGCAGTTTAGCGGCTTCCTACAATGAGCAGTTCTTC
CASSLAASYNEQFF
>TRBJ2-1|NA|NA|TRBV6-2/TRBV6-3
TGTGCCAGCAGTGCTCCGTCGGGGAGCTCCTACAATGAGCAGTTCTTC
CASSAPSGSSYNEQFF
>TRBJ1-1|NA|TRBD1|TRBV5-4
TGTGCCAGCAGCTTGGCACAGGGGAACGCTGAAGCTTTCTTT
CASSLAQGNAEAFF
>TRBJ2-7|NA|NA|TRBV13
TGTGCCACACACCAATACTCCTACGAGCAGTACTTC
CATHQYSYEQYF
>TRBJ1-4|few|TRBD1|TRBV7-2
TGTGCCAGCAGCTCATGGACAGGGGGCGATGAAAAACTGTTTTTT
CASSSWTGGDEKLFF
>TRBJ2-1|NA|TRBD2|TRBV19
TGTGCCAGTAGTATCCACCCGACTAGCGGGAGAGATGAGCAGTTCTTC
CASSIHPTSGRDEQFF
>TRBJ1-6|NA|NA|TRBV2
TGTGCCAGCAGTGAAGACAGGCCCGAGTTTTCACCCCTCCACTTT
CASSEDRPEFSPLHF
>TRBJ2-1|NA|TRBD2|TRBV7-9
TGTGCCAGCAGCTTAGCTATCTTGACTAGCGGGAGTCAGCGGTGGCAGTTCTTC
CASSLAILTSGSQRWQFF
>TRBJ2-5|NA|NA|TRBV5-4
TGTGCCAGCATCCTGAGGTCAGGAGACTACCAAGAGACCCAGTACTTC
CASILRSGDYQETQYF